This T cell receptor (beta chain) was obtained from a study of blood T cell repertoires in COVID-19 (dated by TCRdb to 2019 to 2021). Regarding the research as a whole: Samples covering the acute and convalescent phases of COVID-19 were provided by collaborators in the United States, Italy and Spain. Deeply sampled blood TCRbeta repertoires from subjects exposed to, actively infected with, or recovered from COVID-19 were included in the dataset. Where available, HLA class I and class II types were obtained from metadata supplied by the sample provider rather than from assay-based typing. The repertoires were released in a freely available public database intended as a resource for research on the immune response to SARS-CoV-2. Nearly every sample came with metadata listing a de-identified subject ID, COVID-19 status, age in years and sex. The material from the prospective study consisted of cDNA or gDNA derived from T cells, B-cell-depleted T cells, or PBMCs. The samples were drawn from two sources: the first 160 participants of the ongoing ImmuneRACE study, and 1,254 subjects contributed by 6 global collaborators.

In regard to this clone: Its antigen has not been determined. No much larger clonotype is one base removed from it; base qualities were not supplied.

The immunoSEQ Assay, a bias-controlled multiplex PCR, was used to amplify TCRbeta CDR3 regions from genomic DNA. On the study's bioinformatics: The number of nucleated cells in each sample was estimated from the amplification of reference gene primers within the assay. To quantify the absolute abundance of each unique TCRbeta CDR3 rearrangement, sequence reads were collapsed and filtered. For each sample, productive Simpson clonality was calculated as the square root of Simpson's diversity index across productive rearrangements. TCRdb took this table from immuneACCESS and kept in-frame rearrangements with V and J called. Such tables lack part of the clones; where checked against another copy, unresolved V genes explain under half of the gap, and the rest is unexplained. Clone size and the V and J calls come from that table; the DNA yielded D and trimming. This sample lists 130,000 to 150,000 clones; more than 80% were detected once. The ten top clones hold about 7% of the sample.

Findings and caveats that apply to the study as a whole: The amount of clinical and demographic metadata varied by source and participant and was provided uncurated.

Each collaborating institution followed its own protocols to collect whole blood in K2EDTA tubes. For TCRbeta analysis, collaborator samples were shipped as frozen whole blood, as isolated PBMCs, or as DNA extracted from either sample type. Spanning cysteine to phenylalanine, the CDR3 consists of 15 amino acids. Only the CDR3 region is kept as DNA, spanning 45 bases read in frame from base 1. V drops 4 bases and J drops 4 bases, leaving 14 bases in between. CDR1 and CDR2, per the germline V gene, are MNHEY and SVGAGI. The clonotype originates from a human donor in a cohort sampled during active COVID-19. Sequenced sample: peripheral blood. Recombination linked TRBV6-5 to TRBJ1-3, with the D gene too uncertain to name. The DNA reads TGTGCCAGCAGTTCCACTAGGGTAGTCGGAAACACCATATATTTT. Its coded protein is CASSSTRVVGNTIYF.